A selection of T cell receptor beta chains follows, all from one sample in a study of blood T cell repertoires in COVID-19. Profiling relied on immunoSEQ multiplex PCR, and the TCRdb table lists in-frame clones only, not all of them. The repertoire holds 130,000 or so clones, with around nine tenths as singletons. What was sequenced was peripheral blood. These receptors were obtained from a woman aged 55-70 years with acute or convalescent COVID-19. Both conserved end residues are part of each CDR3. The D gene is left open where the match is weak. Only part of the rows carry a size: once, few, many, or a class if the clone is expanded.

clone_size: NA
d_call: NA
j_call: TRBJ1-1
v_call: TRBV11-2
cdr3_length: 11
cdr3_aa: CASSPGSEAFF
cdr3_nt: TGTGCCAGCAGCCCGGGGAGTGAAGCTTTCTTT

clone_size: NA
d_call: NA
j_call: TRBJ1-2
v_call: TRBV7-2
cdr3_length: 14
cdr3_aa: CASSPGLGTGPHTF
cdr3_nt: TGTGCCAGCAGCCCGGGATTAGGAACAGGGCCCCACACCTTC

clone_size: NA
d_call: TRBD2
j_call: TRBJ2-7
v_call: TRBV14
cdr3_length: 14
cdr3_aa: CASSAGGGSYEQYF
cdr3_nt: TGTGCCAGCAGCGCCGGCGGGGGTTCCTACGAGCAGTACTTC

clone_size: NA
d_call: TRBD2
j_call: TRBJ2-7
v_call: TRBV19
cdr3_length: 13
cdr3_aa: CASSFQRGGEQYF
cdr3_nt: TGTGCCAGTAGTTTCCAGCGGGGCGGCGAGCAGTACTTC

clone_size: NA
d_call: NA
j_call: TRBJ1-6
v_call: TRBV3-1/TRBV3-2
cdr3_length: 17
cdr3_aa: CASSQVRRIYYNSPLHF
cdr3_nt: TGTGCCAGCAGCCAAGTTAGGAGAATCTACTATAATTCACCCCTCCACTTT

clone_size: NA
d_call: TRBD1
j_call: TRBJ2-1
v_call: TRBV28
cdr3_length: 14
cdr3_aa: CASSLTGGYSEQFF
cdr3_nt: TGTGCCAGCAGTTTAACAGGGGGCTACAGTGAGCAGTTCTTC

clone_size: once
d_call: NA
j_call: TRBJ1-4
v_call: TRBV2
cdr3_length: 13
cdr3_aa: CASSEQGGEKLFF
cdr3_nt: TGTGCCAGCAGTGAACAGGGCGGTGAAAAACTGTTTTTT

clone_size: NA
d_call: TRBD2
j_call: TRBJ2-1
v_call: TRBV9
cdr3_length: 16
cdr3_aa: CASSVEGLAGYNEQFF
cdr3_nt: TGTGCCAGCAGCGTAGAGGGACTAGCGGGCTACAATGAGCAGTTCTTC

clone_size: NA
d_call: TRBD1
j_call: TRBJ1-2
v_call: TRBV27
cdr3_length: 15
cdr3_aa: CASSHDREWFSGYTF
cdr3_nt: TGTGCCAGCAGCCACGACAGGGAATGGTTTAGCGGCTACACCTTC

clone_size: NA
d_call: NA
j_call: TRBJ2-2
v_call: TRBV6-5
cdr3_length: 14
cdr3_aa: CASSLLEDTGELFF
cdr3_nt: TGTGCCAGCAGTCTTTTGGAGGACACCGGGGAGCTGTTTTTT

clone_size: NA
d_call: TRBD1
j_call: TRBJ1-1
v_call: TRBV6-5
cdr3_length: 13
cdr3_aa: CASSYRQRQGAFF
cdr3_nt: TGTGCCAGCAGCTACAGGCAACGACAGGGGGCTTTCTTT

clone_size: NA
d_call: NA
j_call: TRBJ1-5
v_call: TRBV28
cdr3_length: 13
cdr3_aa: CAIMGDSNQPQHF
cdr3_nt: TGTGCCATTATGGGGGACTCGAATCAGCCCCAGCATTTT

clone_size: NA
d_call: TRBD2
j_call: TRBJ2-7
v_call: TRBV19
cdr3_length: 14
cdr3_aa: CASSIQRGGREQYF
cdr3_nt: TGTGCCAGTAGTATTCAGCGGGGGGGCCGCGAGCAGTACTTC

clone_size: NA
d_call: TRBD2
j_call: TRBJ2-7
v_call: TRBV20-1
cdr3_length: 14
cdr3_aa: CSASGRGASYEQYF
cdr3_nt: TGCAGTGCTAGTGGGCGGGGGGCCTCCTACGAGCAGTACTTC

clone_size: NA
d_call: NA
j_call: TRBJ2-1
v_call: TRBV12-3/TRBV12-4
cdr3_length: 12
cdr3_aa: CASSLLFDEQFF
cdr3_nt: TGTGCCAGCAGTTTATTATTTGATGAGCAGTTCTTC

clone_size: NA
d_call: NA
j_call: TRBJ1-1
v_call: TRBV18
cdr3_length: 15
cdr3_aa: CASSPLDSVNTEAFF
cdr3_nt: TGTGCCAGCTCACCACTGGACAGCGTGAACACTGAAGCTTTCTTT

clone_size: NA
d_call: TRBD2
j_call: TRBJ2-5
v_call: TRBV2
cdr3_length: 16
cdr3_aa: CASIGGGGVPGETQYF
cdr3_nt: TGTGCCAGCATCGGCGGGGGGGGCGTTCCAGGGGAGACCCAGTACTTC

clone_size: NA
d_call: TRBD2
j_call: TRBJ2-3
v_call: TRBV7-3
cdr3_length: 14
cdr3_aa: CASSSAGGTDTQYF
cdr3_nt: TGTGCCAGCAGCTCAGCGGGGGGCACAGATACGCAGTATTTT

clone_size: NA
d_call: NA
j_call: TRBJ1-2
v_call: TRBV9
cdr3_length: 14
cdr3_aa: CASSVRTGPYGYTF
cdr3_nt: TGTGCCAGCAGCGTGAGAACAGGACCTTATGGCTACACCTTC

clone_size: NA
d_call: TRBD1
j_call: TRBJ2-7
v_call: TRBV11-2
cdr3_length: 16
cdr3_aa: CASSLERSGGFFEQYF
cdr3_nt: TGTGCCAGCAGCTTAGAGAGGTCAGGGGGATTCTTCGAGCAGTACTTC

clone_size: NA
d_call: NA
j_call: TRBJ1-2
v_call: TRBV5-1
cdr3_length: 17
cdr3_aa: CASSPRPQAPANYGYTF
cdr3_nt: TGCGCCAGCAGCCCCCGCCCCCAGGCCCCAGCTAACTATGGCTACACCTTC

clone_size: NA
d_call: NA
j_call: TRBJ1-2
v_call: TRBV18
cdr3_length: 13
cdr3_aa: CASSPPGSDLYTF
cdr3_nt: TGTGCCAGCTCACCACCGGGCTCCGACCTTTACACCTTC

clone_size: NA
d_call: NA
j_call: TRBJ1-5
v_call: TRBV11-2
cdr3_length: 15
cdr3_aa: CASSLDAGGNQPQHF
cdr3_nt: TGTGCCAGCAGCTTAGACGCAGGGGGCAATCAGCCCCAGCATTTT

clone_size: NA
d_call: NA
j_call: TRBJ1-4
v_call: TRBV4-3
cdr3_length: 14
cdr3_aa: CASSQEEANEKLFF
cdr3_nt: TGCGCCAGCAGCCAAGAAGAGGCTAATGAAAAACTGTTTTTT

clone_size: NA
d_call: TRBD1
j_call: TRBJ2-3
v_call: TRBV6-5
cdr3_length: 14
cdr3_aa: CASSLGQGKAWQYF
cdr3_nt: TGTGCCAGCAGCCTCGGACAGGGGAAAGCGTGGCAGTATTTT

clone_size: NA
d_call: NA
j_call: TRBJ1-2
v_call: TRBV5-6
cdr3_length: 13
cdr3_aa: CASSPGDNYGYTF
cdr3_nt: TGTGCCAGCAGTCCTGGAGATAACTATGGCTACACCTTC

clone_size: NA
d_call: TRBD1
j_call: TRBJ1-4
v_call: TRBV7-2
cdr3_length: 14
cdr3_aa: CASSSLGTGEKLFF
cdr3_nt: TGTGCCAGCAGCTCCTTGGGGACAGGTGAAAAACTGTTTTTT

clone_size: once
d_call: NA
j_call: TRBJ2-5
v_call: TRBV5-1
cdr3_length: 15
cdr3_aa: CASSFYYGGQETQYF
cdr3_nt: TGCGCCAGCAGCTTTTATTACGGGGGTCAAGAGACCCAGTACTTC

clone_size: once
d_call: NA
j_call: TRBJ1-1
v_call: TRBV24-1
cdr3_length: 13
cdr3_aa: CATSDRGGTEAFF
cdr3_nt: TGTGCCACCAGTGATCGAGGGGGAACTGAAGCTTTCTTT

clone_size: NA
d_call: TRBD1
j_call: TRBJ1-5
v_call: TRBV7-2
cdr3_length: 16
cdr3_aa: CASSSNFGQGVSPQHF
cdr3_nt: TGTGCCAGCAGCTCCAACTTCGGACAGGGGGTATCGCCCCAGCATTTT

clone_size: NA
d_call: NA
j_call: TRBJ1-2
v_call: TRBV7-3
cdr3_length: 15
cdr3_aa: CASSPAEGDYYGYTF
cdr3_nt: TGTGCCAGCAGCCCCGCGGAAGGGGACTACTATGGCTACACCTTC

clone_size: NA
d_call: NA
j_call: TRBJ2-7
v_call: TRBV25-1
cdr3_length: 14
cdr3_aa: CASSEFVVSYEQYF
cdr3_nt: TGTGCCAGCAGTGAATTTGTGGTGAGCTACGAGCAGTACTTC

clone_size: NA
d_call: NA
j_call: TRBJ1-4
v_call: TRBV30
cdr3_length: 15
cdr3_aa: CAWRAGLTTNEKLFF
cdr3_nt: TGTGCCTGGAGGGCGGGTCTCACAACTAATGAAAAACTGTTTTTT

clone_size: NA
d_call: NA
j_call: TRBJ1-6
v_call: TRBV19
cdr3_length: 15
cdr3_aa: CASLSGDRRGSPLHF
cdr3_nt: TGTGCCAGTTTGTCAGGTGACCGCCGGGGTTCACCCCTCCACTTT

clone_size: NA
d_call: NA
j_call: TRBJ1-6
v_call: TRBV27
cdr3_length: 15
cdr3_aa: CASSYGASYNSPLHF
cdr3_nt: TGTGCCAGCAGTTATGGAGCCAGCTATAATTCACCCCTCCACTTT

clone_size: NA
d_call: NA
j_call: TRBJ2-7
v_call: TRBV6-5
cdr3_length: 13
cdr3_aa: CASSVDSMYEQYF
cdr3_nt: TGTGCCAGCAGCGTGGACAGTATGTACGAGCAGTACTTC

clone_size: NA
d_call: TRBD2
j_call: TRBJ2-3
v_call: TRBV24-1
cdr3_length: 15
cdr3_aa: CATSDPGLAADTQYF
cdr3_nt: TGTGCCACCAGTGACCCGGGACTAGCCGCAGATACGCAGTATTTT

clone_size: NA
d_call: NA
j_call: TRBJ2-1
v_call: TRBV4-1
cdr3_length: 16
cdr3_aa: CASSQLQHGDECEQFF
cdr3_nt: TGCGCCAGCAGCCAGCTACAGCACGGGGATGAATGTGAGCAGTTCTTC

clone_size: NA
d_call: NA
j_call: TRBJ2-7
v_call: TRBV6-1
cdr3_length: 15
cdr3_aa: CASSDPSRGTYEQYF
cdr3_nt: TGTGCCAGCAGTGACCCCAGCAGGGGAACCTACGAGCAGTACTTC

clone_size: NA
d_call: NA
j_call: TRBJ1-4
v_call: TRBV5-4
cdr3_length: 15
cdr3_aa: CASSLAGTENEKLFF
cdr3_nt: TGTGCCAGCAGCTTGGCTGGGACTGAAAATGAAAAACTGTTTTTT

clone_size: NA
d_call: TRBD2
j_call: TRBJ2-5
v_call: TRBV6-6
cdr3_length: 16
cdr3_aa: CASSYSSGGTWETQYF
cdr3_nt: TGTGCCAGCAGTTACTCGAGCGGGGGAACATGGGAGACCCAGTACTTC

clone_size: NA
d_call: TRBD1
j_call: TRBJ2-1
v_call: TRBV23-1
cdr3_length: 13
cdr3_aa: CAIWDRGEDEQFF
cdr3_nt: TGCGCCATTTGGGACAGGGGTGAGGATGAGCAGTTCTTC

clone_size: once
d_call: NA
j_call: TRBJ1-1
v_call: TRBV6-6
cdr3_length: 14
cdr3_aa: CASSFDRSNTEAFF
cdr3_nt: TGTGCCAGCAGTTTCGACAGGTCGAACACTGAAGCTTTCTTT

clone_size: NA
d_call: TRBD1
j_call: TRBJ2-7
v_call: TRBV15
cdr3_length: 15
cdr3_aa: CATSRGGQGDYEQYF
cdr3_nt: TGTGCCACCAGCAGAGGTGGACAGGGGGATTACGAGCAGTACTTC

clone_size: NA
d_call: NA
j_call: TRBJ2-1
v_call: TRBV24-1
cdr3_length: 13
cdr3_aa: CATSDVLYNEQFF
cdr3_nt: TGTGCCACCAGTGATGTCCTCTACAATGAGCAGTTCTTC

clone_size: NA
d_call: TRBD1
j_call: TRBJ2-3
v_call: TRBV15
cdr3_length: 18
cdr3_aa: CATSRDRGQGRFTDTQYF
cdr3_nt: TGTGCCACCAGCAGAGACCGAGGACAGGGGAGATTCACAGATACGCAGTATTTT

clone_size: NA
d_call: NA
j_call: TRBJ1-5
v_call: TRBV28
cdr3_length: 15
cdr3_aa: CASSSPGGWNQPQHF
cdr3_nt: TGTGCCAGCAGTTCGCCGGGAGGGTGGAATCAGCCCCAGCATTTT

clone_size: once
d_call: TRBD1
j_call: TRBJ1-1
v_call: TRBV3-1/TRBV3-2
cdr3_length: 16
cdr3_aa: CASSQEGRTGNTEAFF
cdr3_nt: TGTGCCAGCAGCCAAGAAGGTCGGACAGGAAACACTGAAGCTTTCTTT

clone_size: NA
d_call: NA
j_call: TRBJ1-3
v_call: TRBV2
cdr3_length: 14
cdr3_aa: CASNKRGAGNTIYF
cdr3_nt: TGTGCCAGCAATAAACGGGGGGCTGGAAACACCATATATTTT

clone_size: NA
d_call: TRBD2
j_call: TRBJ2-1
v_call: TRBV6-5
cdr3_length: 15
cdr3_aa: CASREGTSVINEQFF
cdr3_nt: TGTGCCAGCCGAGAGGGGACTAGCGTTATTAATGAGCAGTTCTTC

clone_size: NA
d_call: TRBD1
j_call: TRBJ2-7
v_call: TRBV3-1/TRBV3-2
cdr3_length: 14
cdr3_aa: CASSLHGQAYEQYF
cdr3_nt: TGTGCCAGCAGCCTACATGGACAGGCCTACGAGCAGTACTTC

clone_size: once
d_call: TRBD1
j_call: TRBJ2-1
v_call: TRBV27
cdr3_length: 14
cdr3_aa: CASSWSGGRFEQFF
cdr3_nt: TGTGCCAGCAGTTGGTCAGGGGGCCGTTTTGAGCAGTTCTTC

clone_size: NA
d_call: TRBD1
j_call: TRBJ1-3
v_call: TRBV18
cdr3_length: 16
cdr3_aa: CASSPSGGYSGNTIYF
cdr3_nt: TGTGCCAGCTCACCCTCAGGGGGTTACTCTGGAAACACCATATATTTT

clone_size: NA
d_call: NA
j_call: TRBJ1-1
v_call: TRBV4-2
cdr3_length: 15
cdr3_aa: CASSQAAPGGTEAFF
cdr3_nt: TGTGCCAGCAGCCAAGCAGCTCCCGGGGGCACTGAAGCTTTCTTT

clone_size: NA
d_call: TRBD1
j_call: TRBJ2-7
v_call: TRBV6-6
cdr3_length: 14
cdr3_aa: CASRVQGGSYEQYF
cdr3_nt: TGTGCCAGCAGAGTACAGGGGGGATCCTACGAGCAGTACTTC

clone_size: NA
d_call: NA
j_call: TRBJ1-5
v_call: TRBV6-5
cdr3_length: 12
cdr3_aa: CASRDNNQPQHF
cdr3_nt: TGTGCCAGCAGGGACAACAATCAGCCCCAGCATTTT

clone_size: once
d_call: TRBD1
j_call: TRBJ1-3
v_call: TRBV5-1
cdr3_length: 15
cdr3_aa: CASSEGQGAGNTIYF
cdr3_nt: TGCGCCAGCAGCGAGGGACAGGGAGCTGGAAACACCATATATTTT

clone_size: NA
d_call: NA
j_call: TRBJ1-4
v_call: TRBV7-2
cdr3_length: 16
cdr3_aa: CASSSRRQATNEKLFF
cdr3_nt: TGTGCCAGCAGCTCGCGAAGACAGGCTACTAATGAAAAACTGTTTTTT

clone_size: NA
d_call: NA
j_call: TRBJ1-3
v_call: TRBV7-2
cdr3_length: 16
cdr3_aa: CASSPGPYVSGNTIYF
cdr3_nt: TGTGCCAGCAGCCCGGGTCCGTATGTCTCTGGAAACACCATATATTTT

clone_size: NA
d_call: NA
j_call: TRBJ2-5
v_call: TRBV9
cdr3_length: 13
cdr3_aa: CASSGSLQETQYF
cdr3_nt: TGTGCCAGCAGCGGGAGTCTCCAGGAGACCCAGTACTTC